The 8 T cell receptor beta chains below all came from one sample that was sequenced in a study of vaccination and CD4 T cells after COVID-19. As to treatment: roughly ten-day PBMC culture with coronavirus spike peptide pools or control peptides (ViraFEST assay). Cultured CD4+ T-cell DNA underwent Oncomine TCR Beta short-read sequencing. One entry per CDR3 protein results from TCRdb running MiXCR on the PCR reads. In the table there are under 15,000 distinct CDR3 sequences, about 40% of which are singletons. Antigens of these TCRs are unknown. The sample in question was CD4+ T cells from blood, cultured in vitro, obtained after SARS-CoV-2 vaccination. The receptor source for this set is a human donor who had recovered from COVID-19.

The chain carries TRBV5-6 and TRBJ1-1; 9 bases map to TRBD1. Germline CDR1 and CDR2: SGHDT and YYEEEE. The length of the CDR3 is 16 residues. Trimming at V came to 3 bases and at J to 0 bases, leaving 6 bases not matched to a gene. Here the CDR3 reads CASSSGTGQMNTEAFF. The CDR3 bases are TGTGCCAGCAGCTCCGGGACAGGGCAAATGAACACTGAAGCTTTCTTT.

V gene TRBV12-3 or TRBV12-4 combines with J gene TRBJ2-1, with TRBD1 identical over 8 bases. Trimming at V came to 8 bases and at J to 7 bases, leaving 13 bases not matched to a gene. This CDR3 has 15 residues. The CDR3 bases are TGTGCCAGCCTATCTTGGGCCAGGGGGCGGAATGAGCAGTTCTTC. This codes for CASLSWARGRNEQFF.

This chain connects TRBV20-1 to TRBJ1-5; the D is unclear. Trimming pared 3 bases from V and 5 bases from J, leaving 11 bases between. The CDR3 is made up of 13 amino acids. From germline, CDR1 is DFQATT and CDR2 SNEGSKA (reference sequence). CDR3 DNA sequence: TGCAGTGCTAGGGGCGACTTCTATCAGCCCCAGCATTTT. Encoded protein: CSARGDFYQPQHF.

This clonotype occurred a few times. The chain has TRBV20-1 and TRBJ1-5; tentative D call: TRBD1 (6 bases). The germline V gene encodes CDR1 DFQATT and CDR2 SNEGSKA (reference sequence). The CDR3 is 15 amino acids. Between the trimmed V and J ends, which lost 2 bases and 1 base, there was a span of 12 bases. As DNA, the CDR3 is TGCAGTGCTAGACCCTTGGACAGAAGCAATCAGCCCCAGCATTTT. Translating it yields CSARPLDRSNQPQHF.

V gene TRBV29-1 combines with J gene TRBJ1-1; D not certain. Trimming pared 5 bases from V and 0 bases from J, leaving 7 bases between. Germline V CDR1 and CDR2: SQVTM, ANQGSEA. This CDR3 contains 12 residues. The CDR3 sequence is CSVMGMNTEAFF. CDR3 nucleotides: TGCAGCGTTATGGGGATGAACACTGAAGCTTTCTTT.

This rearrangement joins TRBV5-1 to TRBJ1-2; D possibly corresponds to TRBD1 (5 bases). This CDR3 comprises 14 residues. The V gene lost 4 bases and the J gene lost 4 bases, with 14 bases spanning the gap. Germline loops: CDR1 SGHRS, CDR2 YFSETQ. CDR3 sequence: CASSLGDGPYGYTF. CDR3 in DNA: TGCGCCAGCAGCCTCGGGGACGGCCCCTATGGCTACACCTTC.

This clonotype occurred a few times. In nucleotides, the CDR3 is TGTGCCAGCAGTTCAGGGGGCTGGGGCGAGCAGTACTTC. Translated: CASSSGGWGEQYF. J is TRBJ2-7 and V is TRBV27; 8 bases agree with TRBD1. The CDR3 contains 13 residues. From germline, CDR1 is MNHEY and CDR2 SMNVEV (reference sequence). The J segment lost 6 bases and the V segment lost 4 bases, leaving 5 bases of the junction unmatched.

J is TRBJ1-1 and V is TRBV11-3; a weak D match, TRBD1 (6 bases). The CDR3 has 16 residues. Deletions cut 2 bases from V and 0 bases from J, with 13 bases between. CDR1 is SGHNT and CDR2 is YENEEA in the germline V gene. Here the CDR3 reads CASSLFRGSLNTEAFF. In DNA form, the CDR3 reads TGTGCCAGCAGCTTATTCAGGGGCTCCCTGAACACTGAAGCTTTCTTT. The complete variable domain, with remaining parts taken from reference TRBV11-3 and TRBJ1-1, reads EAGVVQSPRYKIIEKKQPVAFWCNPISGHNTLYWYLQNLGQGPELLIRYENEEAVDDSQLPKDRFSAERLKGVDSTLKIQPAELGDSAVYLCASSLFRGSLNTEAFFGQGTRLTVV.